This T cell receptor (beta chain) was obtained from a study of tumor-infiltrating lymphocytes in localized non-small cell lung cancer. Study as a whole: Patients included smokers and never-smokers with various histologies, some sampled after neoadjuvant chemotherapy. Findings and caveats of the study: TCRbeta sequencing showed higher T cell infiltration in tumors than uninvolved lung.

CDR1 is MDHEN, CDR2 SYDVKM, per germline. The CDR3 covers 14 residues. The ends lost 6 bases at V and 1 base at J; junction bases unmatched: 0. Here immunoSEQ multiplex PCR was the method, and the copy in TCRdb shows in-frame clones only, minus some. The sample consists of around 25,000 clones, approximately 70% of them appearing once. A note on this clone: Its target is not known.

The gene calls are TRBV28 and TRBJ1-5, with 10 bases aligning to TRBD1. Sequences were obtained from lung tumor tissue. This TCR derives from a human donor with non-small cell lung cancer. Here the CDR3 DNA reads TGTGCCAGCAGGACAGGGGGCAGCAATCAGCCCCAGCATTTT. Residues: CASRTGGSNQPQHF. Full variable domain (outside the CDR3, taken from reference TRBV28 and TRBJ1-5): DVKVTQSSRYLVKRTGEKVFLECVQDMDHENMFWYRQDPGLGLRLIYFSYDVKMKEKGDIPEGYSVSREKKERFSLILESASTNQTSMYLCASRTGGSNQPQHFGDGTRLSIL.